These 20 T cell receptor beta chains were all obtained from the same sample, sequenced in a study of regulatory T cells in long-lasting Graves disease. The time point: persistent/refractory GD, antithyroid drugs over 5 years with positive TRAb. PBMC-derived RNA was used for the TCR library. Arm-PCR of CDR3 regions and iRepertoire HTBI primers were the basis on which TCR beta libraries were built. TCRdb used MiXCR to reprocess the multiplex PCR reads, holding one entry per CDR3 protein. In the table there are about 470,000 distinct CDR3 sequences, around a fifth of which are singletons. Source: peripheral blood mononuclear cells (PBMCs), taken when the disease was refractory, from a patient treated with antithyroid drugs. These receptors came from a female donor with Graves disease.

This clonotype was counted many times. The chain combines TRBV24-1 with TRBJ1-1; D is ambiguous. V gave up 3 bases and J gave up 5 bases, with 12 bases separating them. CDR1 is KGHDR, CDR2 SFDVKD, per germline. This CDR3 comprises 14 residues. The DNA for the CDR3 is TGTGCCACCAGTGATGGACCCCCTGGAACTGAAGCTTTCTTT. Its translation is CATSDGPPGTEAFF.

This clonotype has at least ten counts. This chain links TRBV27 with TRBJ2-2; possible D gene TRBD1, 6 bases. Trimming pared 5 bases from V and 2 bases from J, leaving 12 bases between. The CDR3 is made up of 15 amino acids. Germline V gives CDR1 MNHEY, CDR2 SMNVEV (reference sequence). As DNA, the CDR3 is TGTGCCAGCAGTATGGGCAGGGGAAACACCGGGGAGCTGTTTTTT. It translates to CASSMGRGNTGELFF.

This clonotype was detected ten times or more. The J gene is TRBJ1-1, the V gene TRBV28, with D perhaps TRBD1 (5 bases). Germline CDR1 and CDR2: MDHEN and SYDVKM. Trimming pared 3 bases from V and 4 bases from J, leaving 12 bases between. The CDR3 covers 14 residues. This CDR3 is CASSFVGGFTEAFF. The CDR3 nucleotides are TGTGCCAGCAGTTTTGTTGGGGGGTTCACTGAAGCTTTCTTT.

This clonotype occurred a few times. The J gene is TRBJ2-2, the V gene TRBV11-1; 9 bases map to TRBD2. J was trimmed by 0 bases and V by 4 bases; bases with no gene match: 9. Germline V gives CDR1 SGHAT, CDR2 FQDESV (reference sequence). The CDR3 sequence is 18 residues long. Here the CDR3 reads CASSWGGGTSSNTGELFF. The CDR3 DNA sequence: TGTGCCAGCAGCTGGGGGGGGGGGACTAGCTCGAACACCGGGGAGCTGTTTTTT.

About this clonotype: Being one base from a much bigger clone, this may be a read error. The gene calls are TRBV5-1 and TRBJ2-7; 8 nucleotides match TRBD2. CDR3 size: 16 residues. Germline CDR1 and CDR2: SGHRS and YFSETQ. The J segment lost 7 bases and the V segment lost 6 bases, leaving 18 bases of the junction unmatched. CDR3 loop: CASNLTGLAEFREQYF. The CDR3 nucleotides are TGCGCCAGCAATCTTACCGGACTAGCCGAGTTCAGGGAGCAGTACTTC.

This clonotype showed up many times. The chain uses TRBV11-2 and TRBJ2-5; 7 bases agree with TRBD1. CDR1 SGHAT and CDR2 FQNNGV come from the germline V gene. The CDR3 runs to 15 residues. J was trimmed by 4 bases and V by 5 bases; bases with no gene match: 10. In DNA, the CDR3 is TGTGCCAGCAGCGTGCGAGACAGGGAAAGAGAGACCCAGTACTTC. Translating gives CASSVRDRERETQYF.

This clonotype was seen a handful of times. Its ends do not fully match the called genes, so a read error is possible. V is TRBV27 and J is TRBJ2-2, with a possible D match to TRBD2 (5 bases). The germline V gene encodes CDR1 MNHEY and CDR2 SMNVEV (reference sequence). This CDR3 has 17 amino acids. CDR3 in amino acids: CASSLSDLRANTRELFF. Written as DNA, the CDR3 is TGTGCCAGCAGTTTATCGGACTTGCGGGCGAACACCAGGGAGCTGTTTTTT.

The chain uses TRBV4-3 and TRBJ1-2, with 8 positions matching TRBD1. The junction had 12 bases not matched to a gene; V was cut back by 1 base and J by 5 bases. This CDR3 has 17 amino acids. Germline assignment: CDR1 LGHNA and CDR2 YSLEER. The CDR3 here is CASSQGSIGQGDYGYTF. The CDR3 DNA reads TGCGCCAGCAGCCAAGGATCAATAGGACAGGGAGATTATGGCTACACCTTC.

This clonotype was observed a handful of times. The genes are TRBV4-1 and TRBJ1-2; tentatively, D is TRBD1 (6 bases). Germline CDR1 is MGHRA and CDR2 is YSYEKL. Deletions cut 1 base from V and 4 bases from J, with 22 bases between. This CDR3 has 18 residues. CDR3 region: CASSQASTRTASSYGYTF. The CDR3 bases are TGCGCCAGCAGCCAAGCTAGTACGCGGACAGCCTCGAGCTATGGCTACACCTTC.

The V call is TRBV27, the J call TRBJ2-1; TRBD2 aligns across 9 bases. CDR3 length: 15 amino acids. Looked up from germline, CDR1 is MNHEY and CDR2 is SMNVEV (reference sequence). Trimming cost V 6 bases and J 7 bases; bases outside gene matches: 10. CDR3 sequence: CASSEFSGSRNEQFF. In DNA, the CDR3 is TGTGCCAGCAGCGAATTTAGCGGGAGTCGGAATGAGCAGTTCTTC.

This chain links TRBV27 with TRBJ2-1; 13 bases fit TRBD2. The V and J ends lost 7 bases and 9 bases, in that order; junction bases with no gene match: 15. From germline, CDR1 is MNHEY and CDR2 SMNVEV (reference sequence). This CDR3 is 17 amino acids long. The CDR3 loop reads CASTSLGGLAGQVEQFF. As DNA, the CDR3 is TGTGCCAGCACCTCTCTGGGGGGACTAGCGGGACAGGTTGAGCAGTTCTTC.

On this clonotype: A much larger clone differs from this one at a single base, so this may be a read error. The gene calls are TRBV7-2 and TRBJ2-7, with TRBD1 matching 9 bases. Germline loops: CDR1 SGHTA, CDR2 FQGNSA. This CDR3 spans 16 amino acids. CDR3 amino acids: CASSLGGQGYSCEQYF. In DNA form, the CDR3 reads TGTGCCAGCAGCTTAGGGGGACAGGGATACTCCTGCGAGCAGTACTTC. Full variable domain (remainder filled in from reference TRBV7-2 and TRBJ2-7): GAGVSQSPSNKVTEKGKDVELRCDPISGHTALYWYRQSLGQGLEFLIYFQGNSAPDKSGLPSDRFSAERTGGSVSTLTIQRTQQEDSAVYLCASSLGGQGYSCEQYFGPGTRLTVT.

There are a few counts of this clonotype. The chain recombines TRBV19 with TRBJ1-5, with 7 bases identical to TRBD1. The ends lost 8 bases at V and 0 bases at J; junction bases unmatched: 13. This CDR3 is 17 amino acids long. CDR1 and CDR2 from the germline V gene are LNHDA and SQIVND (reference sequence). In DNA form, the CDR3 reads TGTGCCAGTTGTCGAGGCAGGGGGGTCTCTAGCAATCAGCCCCAGCATTTT. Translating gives CASCRGRGVSSNQPQHF.

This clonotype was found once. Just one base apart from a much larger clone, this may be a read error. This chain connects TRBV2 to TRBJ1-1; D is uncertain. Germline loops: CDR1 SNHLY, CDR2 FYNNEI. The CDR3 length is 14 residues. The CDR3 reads CASIFERENTEALF. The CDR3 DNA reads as TGTGCCAGCATCTTCGAGAGGGAGAACACTGAAGCTCTCTTT. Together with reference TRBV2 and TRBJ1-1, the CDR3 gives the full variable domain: EPEVTQTPSHQVTQMGQEVILRCVPISNHLYFYWYRQILGQKVEFLVSFYNNEISEKSEIFDDQFSVERPDGSNFTLKIRSTKLEDSAMYFCASIFERENTEALFGQGTRLTVV.

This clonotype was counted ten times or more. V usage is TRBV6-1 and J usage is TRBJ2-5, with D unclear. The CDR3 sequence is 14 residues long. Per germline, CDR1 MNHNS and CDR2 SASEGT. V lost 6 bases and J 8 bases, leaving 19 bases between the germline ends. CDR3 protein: CASSYSQNQVTQYF. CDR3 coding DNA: TGTGCCAGCAGCTATTCTCAAAATCAAGTCACCCAGTACTTC.

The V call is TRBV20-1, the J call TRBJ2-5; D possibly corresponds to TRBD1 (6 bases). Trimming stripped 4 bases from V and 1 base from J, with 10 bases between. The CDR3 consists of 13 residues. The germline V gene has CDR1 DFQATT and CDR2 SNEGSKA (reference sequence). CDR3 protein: CSAKTGSQETQYF. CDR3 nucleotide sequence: TGCAGTGCTAAAACAGGGTCCCAAGAGACCCAGTACTTC.

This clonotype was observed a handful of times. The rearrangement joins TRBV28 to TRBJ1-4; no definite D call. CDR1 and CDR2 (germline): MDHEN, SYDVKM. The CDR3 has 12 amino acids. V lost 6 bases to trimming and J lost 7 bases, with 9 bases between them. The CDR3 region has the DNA TGTGCCAGCAGCTCAGACCTTGAAAAACTGTTTTTT. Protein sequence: CASSSDLEKLFF.

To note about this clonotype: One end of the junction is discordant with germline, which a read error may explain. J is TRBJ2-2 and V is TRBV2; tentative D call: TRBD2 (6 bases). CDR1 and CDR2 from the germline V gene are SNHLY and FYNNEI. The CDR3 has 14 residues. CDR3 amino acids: CASRKTENTGGLFF. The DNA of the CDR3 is TGTGCCAGCAGGAAGACGGAGAACACCGGGGGGCTGTTTTTT. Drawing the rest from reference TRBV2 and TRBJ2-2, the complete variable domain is EPEVTQTPSHQVTQMGQEVILRCVPISNHLYFYWYRQILGQKVEFLVSFYNNEISEKSEIFDDQFSVERPDGSNFTLKIRSTKLEDSAMYFCASRKTENTGGLFFGEGSRLTVL.

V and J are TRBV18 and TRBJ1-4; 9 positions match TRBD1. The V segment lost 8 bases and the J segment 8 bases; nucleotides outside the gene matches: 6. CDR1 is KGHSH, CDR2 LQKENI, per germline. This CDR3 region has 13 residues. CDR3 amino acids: CASSRGQGEKLFF. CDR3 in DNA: TGTGCCAGCAGCCGCGGACAGGGGGAAAAACTGTTTTTT.

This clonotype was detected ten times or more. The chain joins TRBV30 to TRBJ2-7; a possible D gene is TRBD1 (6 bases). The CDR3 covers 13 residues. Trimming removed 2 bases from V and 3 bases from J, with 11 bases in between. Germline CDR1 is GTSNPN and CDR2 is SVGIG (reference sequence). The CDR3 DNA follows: TGTGCCTGGAGTCTGAGGACAGACTACGAGCAGTACTTC. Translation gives CAWSLRTDYEQYF.